The clone carrying this T cell receptor beta chain was observed a single time. Its target is unknown. The V and J ends lost 5 bases and 2 bases respectively, with 16 bases between them. Germline V gene lookup returns CDR1 MNHEY and CDR2 SMNVEV (reference sequence). CDR3 length equals 15 residues. This entry comes from a study of cytomegalovirus exposure and HLA in healthy donors. Study in general: In a later analysis, it was reported that the roughly 130 validation repertoires had been produced on the same platform as the roughly 700 repertoires belonging to the first cohort. Findings of the study overall: It was around 160 TCR beta chains that were listed as cytomegalovirus-associated. Clusters of TCRs from the first cohort tended to co-occur in the 120 validation repertoires (as a later analysis found). Many donors carried some public TCRs, although rarity characterized most TCR sequences.

The repertoire was sequenced with immunoSEQ multiplex PCR; TCRdb's copy has only in-frame clones and lacks some. The sample contains approximately 170,000 clones, about 90% of which appear only once. The specimen was PBMCs. This clonotype was sampled from a woman younger than 35 in good health and CMV-seropositive. The chain couples TRBV27 to TRBJ2-7; TRBD2 might be the D (6 bases). CDR3: CASSPRRAGTYEQYF. CDR3 coding DNA: TGTGCCAGCAGTCCCCGGAGGGCGGGAACCTACGAGCAGTACTTC.